This entry describes one T cell receptor beta chain. This record comes from a study of blood T cell repertoires in COVID-19. For the study at large: COVID-19 samples from acute and convalescent phases originated in the United States, Italy and Spain. PBMCs, B-cell-depleted T cells, or T cells were the source of the cDNA or gDNA that made up the material.

Original methodology: From reference gene primer amplification, estimates of nucleated cell counts were derived. TCRdb's table, derived via immunoSEQ multiplex PCR, lists solely in-frame clones and lacks some. V, J and clone size derive from that table, while D and trimming were established from the DNA sequence. The table records about 120,000 clones, about 80% of them present only once. This CDR3 has 15 residues. Trimming shortened V by 4 bases and J by 1 base, and 16 bases separated the two germline ends. CDR1 GTSNPN and CDR2 SVGIG come from the germline V gene (reference sequence). The sequence was collected from a man aged 55 to 69 with acute or convalescent COVID-19. The sequenced sample was peripheral blood. The V call is TRBV30, the J call TRBJ1-1; D remains ambiguous. For the CDR3, the DNA is TGTGCCTGGAAGGCGGGGTCTATATCGAACACTGAAGCTTTCTTT. As protein: CAWKAGSISNTEAFF.